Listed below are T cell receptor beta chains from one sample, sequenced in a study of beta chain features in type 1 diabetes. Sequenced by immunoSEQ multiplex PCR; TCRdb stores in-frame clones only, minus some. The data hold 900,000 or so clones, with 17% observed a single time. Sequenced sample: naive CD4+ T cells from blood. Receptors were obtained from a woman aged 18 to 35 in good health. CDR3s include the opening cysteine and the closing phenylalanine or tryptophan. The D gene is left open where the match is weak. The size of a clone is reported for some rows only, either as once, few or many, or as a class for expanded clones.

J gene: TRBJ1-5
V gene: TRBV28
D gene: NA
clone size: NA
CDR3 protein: CASSFPGFNQPQHF
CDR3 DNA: TGTGCCAGCAGTTTTCCAGGGTTCAATCAGCCCCAGCATTTT

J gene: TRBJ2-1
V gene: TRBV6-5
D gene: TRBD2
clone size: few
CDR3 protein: CASSYAGAAYNEQFF
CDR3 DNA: TGTGCCAGCAGTTATGCGGGAGCGGCATACAATGAGCAGTTCTTC

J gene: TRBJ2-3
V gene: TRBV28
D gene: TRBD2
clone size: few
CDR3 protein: CASSLAGGPPDTQYF
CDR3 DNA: TGTGCCAGCAGCCTAGCGGGAGGGCCACCAGATACGCAGTATTTT

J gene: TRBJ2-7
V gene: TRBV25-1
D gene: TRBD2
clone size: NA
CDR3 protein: CASSDISGGRLYEQYF
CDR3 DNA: TGTGCCAGCAGTGATATCAGCGGGGGACGACTCTACGAGCAGTACTTC

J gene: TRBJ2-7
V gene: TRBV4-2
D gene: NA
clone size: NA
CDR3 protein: CASSQLPGYEQYF
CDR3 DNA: TGTGCCAGCAGCCAACTACCGGGCTACGAGCAGTACTTC

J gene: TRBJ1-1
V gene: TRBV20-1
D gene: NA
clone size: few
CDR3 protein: CSASDNTEAFF
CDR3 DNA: TGCAGTGCTAGTGATAACACTGAAGCTTTCTTT

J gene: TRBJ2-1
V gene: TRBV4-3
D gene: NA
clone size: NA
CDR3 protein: CASSQEPSILYNEQFF
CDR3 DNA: TGCGCCAGCAGCCAAGAGCCTAGCATCCTCTACAATGAGCAGTTCTTC

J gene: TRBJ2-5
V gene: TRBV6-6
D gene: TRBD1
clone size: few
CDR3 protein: CASSYSGQGRETQYF
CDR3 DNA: TGTGCCAGCAGTTACTCAGGACAGGGGAGGGAGACCCAGTACTTC

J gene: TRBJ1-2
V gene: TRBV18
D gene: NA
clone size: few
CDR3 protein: CASSPSGLYGYTF
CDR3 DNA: TGTGCCAGCTCACCGTCAGGACTATATGGCTACACCTTC

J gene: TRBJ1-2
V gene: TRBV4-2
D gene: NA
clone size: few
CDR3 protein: CASSDTGPWGYTF
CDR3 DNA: TGTGCCAGCAGCGACACAGGTCCTTGGGGCTACACCTTC

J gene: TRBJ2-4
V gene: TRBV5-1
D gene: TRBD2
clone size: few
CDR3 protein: CASSLYDRTSGRNIQYF
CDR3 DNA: TGCGCCAGCAGCCTCTACGACAGGACTAGCGGGAGGAACATTCAGTACTTC

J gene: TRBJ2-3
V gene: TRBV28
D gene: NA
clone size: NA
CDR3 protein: CASSFSSAGRTDTQYF
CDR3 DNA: TGTGCCAGCAGTTTTTCTTCGGCGGGACGCACAGATACGCAGTATTTT

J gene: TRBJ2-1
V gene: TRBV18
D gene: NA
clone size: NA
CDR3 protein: CASSPPGREQFF
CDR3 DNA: TGTGCCAGCTCACCACCGGGGCGTGAGCAGTTCTTC

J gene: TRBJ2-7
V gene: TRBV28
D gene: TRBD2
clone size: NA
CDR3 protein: CASSKILAGNSYEQYF
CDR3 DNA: TGTGCCAGCAGTAAAATACTAGCGGGAAACTCCTACGAGCAGTACTTC

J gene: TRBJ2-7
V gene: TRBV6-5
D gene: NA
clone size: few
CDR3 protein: CASSRLTGPYEQYF
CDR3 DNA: TGTGCCAGCAGTCGATTAACAGGGCCCTACGAGCAGTACTTC

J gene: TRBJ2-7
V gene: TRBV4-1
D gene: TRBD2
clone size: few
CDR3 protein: CASSQDVSGRSYEQYF
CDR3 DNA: TGCGCCAGCAGCCAAGATGTCAGCGGGAGGAGCTACGAGCAGTACTTC

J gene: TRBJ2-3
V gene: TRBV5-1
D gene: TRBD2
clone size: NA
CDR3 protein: CASSLGSGASGPVDTQYF
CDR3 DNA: TGCGCCAGCAGCTTGGGGAGTGGGGCTAGCGGACCGGTAGATACGCAGTATTTT

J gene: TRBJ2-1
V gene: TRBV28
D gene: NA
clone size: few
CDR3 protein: CASSGAAPSYNEQFF
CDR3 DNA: TGTGCCAGCAGTGGGGCAGCGCCTTCCTACAATGAGCAGTTCTTC

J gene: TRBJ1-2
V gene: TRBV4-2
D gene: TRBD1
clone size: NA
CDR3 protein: CASSQVGGDYGYTF
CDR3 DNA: TGTGCCAGCAGCCAAGTAGGGGGCGACTATGGCTACACCTTC

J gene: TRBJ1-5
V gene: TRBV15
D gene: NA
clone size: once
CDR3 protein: CATSSEERRGGRQPQHF
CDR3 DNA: TGTGCCACCAGCAGTGAGGAGCGCAGGGGAGGACGTCAGCCCCAGCATTTT

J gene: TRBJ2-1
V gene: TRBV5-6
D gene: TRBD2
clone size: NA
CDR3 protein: CASTAKGGYNEQFF
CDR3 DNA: TGTGCCAGCACCGCTAAGGGAGGGTACAATGAGCAGTTCTTC

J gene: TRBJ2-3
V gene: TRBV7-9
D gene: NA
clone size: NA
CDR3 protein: CASSLFQGGYTQYF
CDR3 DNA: TGTGCCAGCAGCTTATTCCAGGGGGGGTATACGCAGTATTTT

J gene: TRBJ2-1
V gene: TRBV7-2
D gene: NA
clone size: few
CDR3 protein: CASSSPGRMFRSYNEQFF
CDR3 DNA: TGTGCCAGCAGCTCACCGGGACGGATGTTTCGCTCCTACAATGAGCAGTTCTTC

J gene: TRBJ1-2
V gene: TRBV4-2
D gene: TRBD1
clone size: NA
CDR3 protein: CASSQESGTGEIYGYTF
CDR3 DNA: TGTGCCAGCAGCCAAGAGTCAGGGACAGGGGAGATCTATGGCTACACCTTC

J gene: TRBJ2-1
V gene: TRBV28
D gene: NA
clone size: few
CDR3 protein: CASSPLGEGQFF
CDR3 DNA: TGTGCCAGCAGTCCGCTGGGAGAAGGGCAGTTCTTC

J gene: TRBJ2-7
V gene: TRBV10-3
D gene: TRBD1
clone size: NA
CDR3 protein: CASRDRNYEQYF
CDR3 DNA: TGTGCCAGCAGGGACAGAAACTACGAGCAGTACTTC

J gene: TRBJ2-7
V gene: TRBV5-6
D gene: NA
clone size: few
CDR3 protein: CASSTLDGTYEQYF
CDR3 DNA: TGTGCCAGCAGCACCCTAGACGGTACCTACGAGCAGTACTTC

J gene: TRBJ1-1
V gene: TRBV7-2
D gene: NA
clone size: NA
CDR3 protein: CASSLVGLEAFF
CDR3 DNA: TGTGCCAGCAGCTTAGTAGGGCTTGAAGCTTTCTTT

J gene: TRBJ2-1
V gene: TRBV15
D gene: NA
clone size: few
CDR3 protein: CATSRGFDSYNEQFF
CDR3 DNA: TGTGCCACCAGCAGAGGGTTCGACTCCTACAATGAGCAGTTCTTC